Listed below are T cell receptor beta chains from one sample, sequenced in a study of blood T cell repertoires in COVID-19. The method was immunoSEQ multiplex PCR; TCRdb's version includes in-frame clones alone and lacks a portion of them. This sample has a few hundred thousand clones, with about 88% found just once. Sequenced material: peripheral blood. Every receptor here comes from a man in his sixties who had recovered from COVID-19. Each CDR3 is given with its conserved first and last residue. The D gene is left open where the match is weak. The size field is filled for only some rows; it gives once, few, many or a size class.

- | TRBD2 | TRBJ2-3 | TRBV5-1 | CASSLAGRGGLTDTQYF | TGCGCCAGCAGCTTGGCTGGGCGGGGGGGACTCACAGATACGCAGTATTTT
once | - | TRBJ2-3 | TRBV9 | CASSVGAGAGLTDTQYF | TGTGCCAGCAGCGTAGGGGCCGGGGCGGGGCTTACAGATACGCAGTATTTT
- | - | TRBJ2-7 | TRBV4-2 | CASSLLGADSYEQYF | TGTGCCAGCAGCCTTTTGGGGGCCGACTCCTACGAGCAGTACTTC
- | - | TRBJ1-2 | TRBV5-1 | CARRRGGDANYGYTF | TGCGCCCGCCGACGGGGGGGGGACGCTAACTATGGCTACACCTTC
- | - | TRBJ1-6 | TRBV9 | CASSVEGRGNSPLHF | TGTGCCAGCAGCGTAGAGGGGCGCGGTAATTCACCCCTCCACTTT
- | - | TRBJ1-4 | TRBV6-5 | CATCRVNNEKLFF | TGTGCCACCTGCAGGGTCAATAATGAAAAACTGTTTTTT
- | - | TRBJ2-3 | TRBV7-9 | CASAKNLDTQYF | TGTGCCAGCGCGAAAAATCTCGATACGCAGTATTTT
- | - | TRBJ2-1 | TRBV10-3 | CATTEGGSSYNEQFF | TGTGCCACCACAGAGGGGGGGAGCTCCTACAATGAGCAGTTCTTC
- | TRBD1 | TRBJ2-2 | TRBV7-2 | CASSFTGTELNTGELFF | TGTGCCAGCAGCTTTACGGGGACAGAACTGAACACCGGGGAGCTGTTTTTT
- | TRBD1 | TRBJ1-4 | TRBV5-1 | CASSLRDRGEKLFF | TGCGCCAGCAGCTTGCGGGACAGGGGTGAAAAACTGTTTTTT
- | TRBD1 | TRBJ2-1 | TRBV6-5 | CASSRDRVVEQFF | TGTGCCAGCAGCCGGGACAGGGTTGTTGAGCAGTTCTTC
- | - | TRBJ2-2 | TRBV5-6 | CASSPGHLANTGELFF | TGTGCCAGCAGCCCGGGACACCTCGCGAACACCGGGGAGCTGTTTTTT
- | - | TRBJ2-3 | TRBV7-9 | CASSLVLAAVKDTQYF | TGTGCCAGCAGCTTAGTTTTAGCGGCTGTCAAGGATACGCAGTATTTT
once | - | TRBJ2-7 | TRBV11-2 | CASSSQTGPPAGEQYF | TGTGCCAGCAGCTCGCAAACCGGGCCTCCCGCGGGGGAGCAGTACTTC
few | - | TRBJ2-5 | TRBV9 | CASSVGSNQETQYF | TGTGCCAGCAGCGTAGGTAGCAACCAAGAGACCCAGTACTTC
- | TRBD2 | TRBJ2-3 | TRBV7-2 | CASSFREGADTQYF | TGTGCCAGCAGCTTTCGGGAGGGGGCAGATACGCAGTATTTT
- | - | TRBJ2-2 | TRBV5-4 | CASSRTAGGTGELFF | TGTGCCAGCAGCCGGACGGCAGGAGGGACCGGGGAGCTGTTTTTT
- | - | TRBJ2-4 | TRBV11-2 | CASSLKSQAKNIQYF | TGTGCCAGCAGCTTAAAGTCACAAGCCAAAAACATTCAGTACTTC
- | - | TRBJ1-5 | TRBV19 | CASSKLQGGGQPQHF | TGTGCCAGTAGTAAACTACAGGGTGGGGGTCAGCCCCAGCATTTT
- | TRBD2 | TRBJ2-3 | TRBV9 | CASSERGGRGDTQYF | TGTGCCAGCAGTGAGCGGGGGGGCCGCGGAGATACGCAGTATTTT
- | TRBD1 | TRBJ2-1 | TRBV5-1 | CASSFGQGRRSYNEQFF | TGCGCCAGCAGCTTCGGACAGGGAAGAAGGTCCTACAATGAGCAGTTCTTC
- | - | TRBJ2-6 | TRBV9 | CASSVVGRVSSGANVLTF | TGTGCCAGCAGCGTAGTAGGGCGGGTCAGCTCTGGGGCCAACGTCCTGACTTTC
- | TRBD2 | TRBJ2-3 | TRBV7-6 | CASSSLAVSSTDTQYF | TGTGCCAGCAGTTCACTAGCGGTGTCTAGCACAGATACGCAGTATTTT
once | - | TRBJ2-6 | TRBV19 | CASSGRGTSGANVLTF | TGTGCCAGTTCCGGCAGGGGAACCTCTGGGGCCAACGTCCTGACTTTC
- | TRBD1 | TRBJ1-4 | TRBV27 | CASSPVGQGNEKLFF | TGTGCCAGCAGTCCCGTGGGACAGGGTAATGAAAAACTGTTTTTT
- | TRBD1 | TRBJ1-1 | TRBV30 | CAWSKYATGSTEAFF | TGTGCCTGGAGCAAGTACGCGACAGGGAGCACTGAAGCTTTCTTT
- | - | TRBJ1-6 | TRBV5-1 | CASSLRDSGSYNSPLHF | TGCGCCAGCAGCTTAAGGGACTCCGGCTCCTATAATTCACCCCTCCACTTT
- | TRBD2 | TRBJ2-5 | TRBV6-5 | CASSYGGGPPTGTQYF | TGTGCCAGCAGTTATGGCGGGGGGCCCCCGACGGGGACCCAGTACTTC
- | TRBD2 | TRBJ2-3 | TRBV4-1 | CASSHPSGASGGAVSADTQYF | TGCGCCAGCAGCCACCCTTCCGGGGCTAGCGGGGGGGCCGTCAGCGCAGATACGCAGTATTTT
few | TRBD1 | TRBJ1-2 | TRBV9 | CASSRPRQGYGYTF | TGTGCCAGCAGTCGTCCTAGACAGGGATACGGCTACACCTTC
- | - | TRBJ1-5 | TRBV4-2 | CASSQGGFGQPQHF | TGTGCCAGCAGCCAAGGGGGCTTCGGTCAGCCCCAGCATTTT
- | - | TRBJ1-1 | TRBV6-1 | CASSEASGGRRTEAFF | TGTGCCAGCAGTGAAGCGAGTGGGGGCAGGAGGACTGAAGCTTTCTTT
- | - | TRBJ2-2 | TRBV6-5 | CASSKSLAGELFF | TGTGCCAGCAGTAAGAGTTTAGCCGGGGAGCTGTTTTTT
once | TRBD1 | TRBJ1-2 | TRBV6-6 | CASSRQTGNYGYTF | TGTGCCAGCAGTCGACAGACAGGGAACTATGGCTACACCTTC
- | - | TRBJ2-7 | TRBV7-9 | CASSLQASYEQYF | TGTGCCAGCAGCTTACAAGCGTCCTACGAGCAGTACTTC
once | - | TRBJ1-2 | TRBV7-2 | CASSLLKEGRGYTF | TGTGCCAGCAGCCTCCTTAAGGAGGGACGAGGCTACACCTTC
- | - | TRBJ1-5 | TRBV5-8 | CASSLGTTHSNQPQHF | TGTGCCAGCAGCCTCGGGACAACTCATAGCAATCAGCCCCAGCATTTT
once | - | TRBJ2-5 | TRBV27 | CASSFTGGPETQYF | TGTGCCAGCAGTTTTACGGGGGGCCCAGAGACCCAGTACTTC
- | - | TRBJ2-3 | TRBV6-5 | CASRQSGRGWYF | TGTGCCAGCAGACAAAGCGGTCGAGGGTGGTATTTT
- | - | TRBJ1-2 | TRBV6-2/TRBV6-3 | CASSYSGSYGYTF | TGTGCCAGCAGTTACTCCGGGTCCTATGGCTACACCTTC
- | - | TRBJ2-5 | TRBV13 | CASSLSSTQETQYF | TGTGCCAGCAGCTTATCTAGCACCCAAGAGACCCAGTACTTC
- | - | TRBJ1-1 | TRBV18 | CASSPQGRVTEAFF | TGTGCCAGCTCACCCCAAGGGAGGGTCACTGAAGCTTTCTTT
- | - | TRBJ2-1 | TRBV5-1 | CASSLRTGQVWGAGTYNEQFF | TGCGCCAGCAGCTTACGTACCGGACAGGTTTGGGGGGCAGGGACCTACAATGAGCAGTTCTTC
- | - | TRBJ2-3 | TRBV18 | CASSPGTSTDTQYF | TGTGCCAGCTCACCGGGGACTAGCACAGATACGCAGTATTTT
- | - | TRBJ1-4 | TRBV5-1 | CASSQSTNEKLFF | TGCGCCAGCAGTCAGTCAACTAATGAAAAACTGTTTTTT
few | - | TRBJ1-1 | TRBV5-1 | CASSLGQVMNTEAFF | TGCGCCAGCAGCTTGGGACAGGTCATGAACACTGAAGCTTTCTTT
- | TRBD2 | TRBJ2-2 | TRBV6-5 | CASSYRTSGSPGELFF | TGTGCCAGCAGTTACCGGACTAGCGGCTCACCCGGGGAGCTGTTTTTT
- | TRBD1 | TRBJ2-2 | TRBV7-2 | CASIKGQRLTGELFF | TGTGCCAGCATTAAGGGACAGAGACTCACCGGGGAGCTGTTTTTT
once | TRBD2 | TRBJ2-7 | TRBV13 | CASSRSGGPSSYEQYF | TGTGCCAGCAGCCGAAGCGGGGGGCCTAGCTCCTACGAGCAGTACTTC
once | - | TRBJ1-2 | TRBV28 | CASHESGLFYGYTF | TGTGCCAGCCACGAATCGGGACTCTTCTATGGCTACACCTTC
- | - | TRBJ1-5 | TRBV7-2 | CASSLALTDYSNQPQHF | TGTGCCAGCAGCTTAGCGCTCACAGACTATAGCAATCAGCCCCAGCATTTT
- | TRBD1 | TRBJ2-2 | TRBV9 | CASSVTLRRDRANTGELFF | TGTGCCAGCAGCGTTACCCTGAGACGCGACAGGGCGAACACCGGGGAGCTGTTTTTT
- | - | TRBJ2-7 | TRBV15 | CATSRVGPVYEQYF | TGTGCCACCAGCAGAGTGGGGCCGGTATACGAGCAGTACTTC